The 4 T cell receptor beta chains below were found in one sample sequenced in a study of blood T cell repertoires in COVID-19. The protocol was immunoSEQ multiplex PCR, while the TCRdb copy is restricted to in-frame clones and leaves out a portion. The sample includes approximately 55,000 clones, around nine tenths of them seen just once. Sequencing was carried out using peripheral blood. These receptors were obtained from a man aged 50 to 59 with active COVID-19.

The genes are TRBV18 and TRBJ1-4; D possibly corresponds to TRBD1 (6 bases). The V gene lost 3 bases and the J gene lost 5 bases, with 19 bases spanning the gap. The germline V gene encodes CDR1 KGHSH and CDR2 LQKENI. This CDR3 region has 17 residues. The CDR3 region is CASSPNQPGHENEKLFF. The CDR3 bases are TGTGCCAGCTCACCGAACCAACCGGGACACGAGAATGAAAAACTGTTTTTT.

This CDR3 is CASSLLTSGGLIQETQYF. The CDR3 DNA reads TGTGCCAGCAGCTTATTGACTAGCGGGGGGCTAATTCAAGAGACCCAGTACTTC. The chain carries TRBV7-6 and TRBJ2-5; 13 nucleotides align to TRBD2. Germline loops: CDR1 SGHVS, CDR2 FNYEAQ. Trimming took 2 bases from V and 2 from J; bases not matched to a gene: 8. The CDR3 spans 18 residues.

V usage is TRBV19 and J usage is TRBJ2-2; D is unclear. The V gene lost 8 bases and the J gene lost 6 bases, with 4 bases spanning the gap. The CDR3 loop spans 10 amino acids. In germline, CDR1 is LNHDA, CDR2 SQIVND (reference sequence). CDR3 bases: TGTGCCAGTTTCGCCGGGGAGCTGTTTTTT. It codes for CASFAGELFF.

This clone has more than one count but fewer than ten. V and J are TRBV7-6 and TRBJ2-7; 8 bases are shared with TRBD1. The germline gives CDR1 SGHVS, CDR2 FNYEAQ. This CDR3 has 15 residues. Trimming removed 5 bases from V and 4 bases from J; junction bases left unmatched: 10. The CDR3 DNA sequence: TGTGCCAGCAGCCCCTCCGGAGGACAGGGATACGAGCAGTACTTC. Its protein product is CASSPSGGQGYEQYF. The variable domain in full, with the rest retrieved from reference TRBV7-6 and TRBJ2-7, is GAGVSQSPRYKVTKRGQDVALRCDPISGHVSLYWYRQALGQGPEFLTYFNYEAQQDKSGLPNDRFSAERPEGSISTLTIQRTEQRDSAMYRCASSPSGGQGYEQYFGPGTRLTVT.